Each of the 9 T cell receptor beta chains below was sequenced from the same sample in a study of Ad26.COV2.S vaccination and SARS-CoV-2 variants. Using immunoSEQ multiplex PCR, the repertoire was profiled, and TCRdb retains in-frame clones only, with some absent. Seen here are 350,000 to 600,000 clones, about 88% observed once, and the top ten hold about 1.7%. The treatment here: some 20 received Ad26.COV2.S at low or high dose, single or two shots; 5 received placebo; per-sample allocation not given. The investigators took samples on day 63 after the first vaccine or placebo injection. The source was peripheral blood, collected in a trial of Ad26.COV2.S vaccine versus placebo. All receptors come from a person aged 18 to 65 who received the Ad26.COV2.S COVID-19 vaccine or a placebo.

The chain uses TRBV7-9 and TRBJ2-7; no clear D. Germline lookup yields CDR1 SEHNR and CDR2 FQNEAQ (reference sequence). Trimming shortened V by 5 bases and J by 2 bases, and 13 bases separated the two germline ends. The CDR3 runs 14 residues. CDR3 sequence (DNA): TGTGCCAGCAGCCCCCCCCATGACACCTACGAGCAGTACTTC. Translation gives CASSPPHDTYEQYF.

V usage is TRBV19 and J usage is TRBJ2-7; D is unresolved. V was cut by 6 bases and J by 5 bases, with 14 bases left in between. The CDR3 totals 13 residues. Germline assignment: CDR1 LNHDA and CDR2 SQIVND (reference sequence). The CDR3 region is CASSRANSDEQYF. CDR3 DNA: TGTGCCAGTAGCCGAGCGAACAGCGACGAGCAGTACTTC.

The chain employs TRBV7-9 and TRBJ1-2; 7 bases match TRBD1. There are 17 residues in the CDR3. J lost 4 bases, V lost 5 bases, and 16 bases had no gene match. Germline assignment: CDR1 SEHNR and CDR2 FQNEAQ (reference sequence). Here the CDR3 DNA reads TGTGCCAGCAGCGGACGGGCAGGGGGTACTTTCCGCTATGGCTACACCTTC. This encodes CASSGRAGGTFRYGYTF.

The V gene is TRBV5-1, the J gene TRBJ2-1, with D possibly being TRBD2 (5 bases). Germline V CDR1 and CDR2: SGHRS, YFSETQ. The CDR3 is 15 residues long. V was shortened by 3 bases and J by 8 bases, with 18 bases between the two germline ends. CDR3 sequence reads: CASSSGKAAVHEQFF. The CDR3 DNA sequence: TGCGCCAGCAGCTCGGGAAAAGCGGCCGTCCATGAGCAGTTCTTC.

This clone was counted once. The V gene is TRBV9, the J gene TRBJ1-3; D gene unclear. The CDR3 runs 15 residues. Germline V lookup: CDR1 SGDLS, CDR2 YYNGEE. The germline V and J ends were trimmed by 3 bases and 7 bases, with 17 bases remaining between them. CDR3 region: CASSARRTGGNTIYF. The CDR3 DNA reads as TGTGCCAGCAGCGCCCGCCGGACCGGCGGGAACACCATATATTTT.

The CDR3 DNA reads TGTGCCAGCAGGCAGGATAATAGCAATCAGCCCCAGCATTTT. It specifies CASRQDNSNQPQHF. V is TRBV2 and J is TRBJ1-5; D call uncertain. Germline loops: CDR1 SNHLY, CDR2 FYNNEI. Deletions cut 6 bases from V and 0 bases from J, with 9 bases between. This CDR3 region has 14 residues.

The CDR3 loop reads CASSLWGREGQNIQYF. The CDR3 region has the DNA TGTGCCAGCAGCTTATGGGGCAGGGAAGGACAAAACATTCAGTACTTC. The chain has TRBV11-3 and TRBJ2-4; perhaps TRBD1 as D (5 bases). This CDR3 comprises 16 residues. CDR1 and CDR2 from the germline V gene are SGHNT and YENEEA. Trimming removed 2 bases at V and 5 bases at J, with 16 bases between.

The CDR3 protein is CASSERTSGGLDEQFF. For the CDR3, the DNA is TGTGCCAGCAGCGAAAGAACATCAGGGGGGTTGGATGAGCAGTTCTTC. This chain connects TRBV7-3 to TRBJ2-1; TRBD1 might be the D (7 bases). The germline CDR1 and CDR2 sequences are SGHTA and FQGTGA. With 5 bases removed from V and 8 bases from J, the gap between germline ends came to 22 bases. CDR3 length: 16 amino acids.

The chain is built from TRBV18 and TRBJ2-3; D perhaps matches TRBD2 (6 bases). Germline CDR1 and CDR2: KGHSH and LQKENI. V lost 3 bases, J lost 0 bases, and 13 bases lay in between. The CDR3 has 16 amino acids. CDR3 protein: CASSPAGPMSTDTQYF. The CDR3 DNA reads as TGTGCCAGCTCACCGGCGGGACCCATGAGCACAGATACGCAGTATTTT.